The 5 T cell receptor beta chains below all came from one sample that was sequenced in a study of vaccination effects on CD4 cells after COVID-19 (dated by TCRdb to between 2020 and 2023). The method was the immunoSEQ multiplex PCR assay. In its TCRdb copy, this immuneACCESS table keeps in-frame sequences only and misses some clones. Where compared with another copy, unresolved V genes explain less than half of these, and the others have no known cause. The sample profile shows about 37,000 clones; 65% to 80% of them were found once. Of the sample, under 3% is held by the ten largest clones. No cognate antigen is known for these TCRs. After less than 13 days of culture, CD4+ T cells were isolated with the EasySep CD4+ T cell isolation kit. Sequencing was performed on CD4+ T cells from PBMCs cultured without peptide, taken before COVID-19 vaccination. These receptors were taken from a human donor who received a COVID-19 vaccine.

This clone was detected only a few times. The chain is built from TRBV5-4 and TRBJ2-1, with 9 bases lining up with TRBD1. V trimming: 3 bases; J trimming: 9 bases; junction bases outside the gene matches: 10. CDR3 length: 15 residues. The V gene's germline CDR1 is SGHNT and CDR2 YYREEE (reference sequence). CDR3 region: CASSSRDRVAGEQFF. CDR3 nucleotide sequence: TGTGCCAGCAGCTCCCGGGACAGGGTAGCCGGTGAGCAGTTCTTC.

This sequence joins TRBV19 and TRBJ1-5; the D gene is possibly TRBD1 (5 bases). Germline CDR1 and CDR2: LNHDA and SQIVND (reference sequence). The CDR3 is 17 amino acids. Deletions cut 6 bases from V and 0 bases from J, with 18 bases between. CDR3: CASSRDGGGFSNQPQHF. The CDR3 DNA reads as TGTGCCAGTAGCCGGGACGGGGGGGGTTTTAGCAATCAGCCCCAGCATTTT.

The chain recombines TRBV7-8 with TRBJ2-7, with TRBD2 identical over 8 bases. The V gene end was trimmed by 1 base and the J gene end by 4 bases; junction bases not matched to a gene: 3. Germline CDR1 and CDR2: SGHVS and FQNEAQ. The CDR3 extends over 14 amino acids. The CDR3 here is CASSLVAGTYEQYF. DNA for the CDR3: TGTGCCAGCAGCTTAGTAGCGGGGACTTACGAGCAGTACTTC.

The chain joins TRBV4-3 to TRBJ1-2, with a possible D match to TRBD1 (5 bases). The CDR3 consists of 16 residues. V lost 0 bases to trimming and J lost 4 bases, with 15 bases between them. The germline CDR1 and CDR2 sequences are LGHNA and YSLEER. CDR3 sequence: CASSQDPRSRAYGYTF. CDR3 nucleotides: TGCGCCAGCAGCCAAGATCCCCGTAGCAGGGCCTATGGCTACACCTTC.

This clone is classed as medium-sized. The chain employs TRBV28 and TRBJ1-4; perhaps TRBD1 as D (5 bases). This CDR3 region has 16 residues. CDR1 MDHEN and CDR2 SYDVKM come from the germline V gene. Trimming left V 5 bases short and J 0 bases short, with 13 bases between. CDR3 sequence (DNA): TGTGCCAGCAGTCTGGGGGTGATTGCAACTAATGAAAAACTGTTTTTT. Protein sequence: CASSLGVIATNEKLFF.